This entry lists 8 T cell receptor beta chains sequenced from one sample in a study of blood T cells in healthy people across ages. Through a sample-barcoded 5' primer and a J-beta primer mix, a second PCR was run for 7 to 11 cycles. Each CDR3 protein gets one entry after TCRdb re-called the 5' RACE reads with MiXCR. This table has around 1.5 million distinct CDR3 sequences, 40% to 50% appearing once. Sequencing used blood. Receptors were obtained from a woman aged 18 to 35 in good health.

This chain links TRBV20-1 with TRBJ2-4, with TRBD2 as a possible D gene (6 bases). The V gene's germline CDR1 is DFQATT and CDR2 SNEGSKA (reference sequence). This CDR3 comprises 12 residues. The V end was cut by 4 bases, the J end by 8 bases, with 12 bases between. The CDR3 sequence: CSAIGRRDIQYF. The CDR3 DNA reads TGCAGTGCTATAGGCCGGAGGGACATTCAGTACTTC.

V is TRBV27 and J is TRBJ1-1; a weak D match, TRBD1 (5 bases). The CDR3 runs 15 residues. The germline V gene encodes CDR1 MNHEY and CDR2 SMNVEV (reference sequence). Deletions cut 4 bases from V and 2 bases from J, with 14 bases between. The CDR3 protein is CASSSGESANTEAFF. In DNA form, the CDR3 reads TGTGCCAGCAGTTCGGGGGAGAGCGCTAACACTGAAGCTTTCTTT.

On this clonotype itself: The germline gene is not matched at one end of the junction; a read error may be the cause. The CDR3: CAGSEDRENIQYF. In DNA, the CDR3 is TGTGCCGGCAGTGAAGACAGGGAAAACATTCAGTACTTC. The chain is built from TRBV2 and TRBJ2-4, with 7 bases fitting TRBD1. The CDR3 is 13 amino acids. Germline lookup yields CDR1 SNHLY and CDR2 FYNNEI.

This chain uses TRBV6-2 or TRBV6-3 with TRBJ2-2, with 11 positions matching TRBD2. CDR1 is MNHEY and CDR2 is SVGEGT in the germline V gene. The V segment lost 10 bases and the J segment 1 base; nucleotides outside the gene matches: 5. The CDR3 is 15 residues long. DNA for the CDR3: TGTGCCACCGAGGGGACTAGCGGGAACACCGGGGAGCTGTTTTTT. This codes for CATEGTSGNTGELFF.

This chain links TRBV9 with TRBJ2-5, with a weak D call TRBD2 (5 bases). Germline V lookup: CDR1 SGDLS, CDR2 YYNGEE. V was clipped by 0 bases and J by 3 bases, with 12 bases between them. The CDR3 spans 15 residues. The CDR3 DNA is TGTGCCAGCAGCGTAGGGGCTAGCCCCAAAGAGACCCAGTACTTC. The encoded protein is CASSVGASPKETQYF.

The chain joins TRBV20-1 to TRBJ2-3; tentative D call: TRBD1 (6 bases). Germline CDR1 and CDR2: DFQATT and SNEGSKA (reference sequence). Trimming took 5 bases from V and 1 from J, leaving 10 bases between them. The CDR3 is made up of 13 amino acids. The CDR3 loop is CSAGQFGTDTQYF. In nucleotides, the CDR3 is TGCAGTGCTGGACAGTTCGGCACAGATACGCAGTATTTT.

The chain couples TRBV27 to TRBJ2-7; TRBD2 aligns across 11 bases. V lost 6 bases, J lost 7 bases, and 14 bases stayed unmatched. CDR3 length equals 16 residues. Per germline, CDR1 MNHEY and CDR2 SMNVEV (reference sequence). The CDR3 reads CASSGTSGGSYNEQYF. DNA of the CDR3: TGTGCCAGCAGCGGTACTAGCGGGGGCTCCTACAATGAGCAGTACTTC.

The CDR3: CAIRAEVDVYTF. In DNA form, the CDR3 reads TGTGCCATCAGGGCAGAAGTCGATGTCTACACCTTC. This rearrangement joins TRBV10-3 to TRBJ1-2; no firm D call. Germline-derived CDR1 and CDR2 are ENHRY and SYGVKD. Trimming removed 6 bases at V and 10 bases at J, with 15 bases between. The CDR3 is 12 residues long.